One sample yielded the 9 T cell receptor beta chains listed below, sequenced in a study of preoperative IRX-2 immunotherapy in early breast cancer (dated by TCRdb to between 2018 and 2020). The library was prepared using the immunoSEQ multiplex PCR assay. Held by TCRdb, this immuneACCESS table contains in-frame sequences only and omits some clones. Under half of the omission traces to an unresolved V gene where checked; the cause of the rest is unknown. This sample holds over 25,000 clones; 83% were observed only once. Together, the top ten hold just under 2.5% of the sample. In the paper's terms, the treatment or condition label means: preoperative locoregional IRX-2 cytokine immunotherapy. Source: lymph node tissue, taken from a patient treated with IRX-2 immunotherapy. These receptors were obtained from a human donor with breast cancer.

J is TRBJ2-3 and V is TRBV29-1, with a tentative D call TRBD1 (5 bases). This CDR3 region has 13 residues. The germline V gene encodes CDR1 SQVTM and CDR2 ANQGSEA. V lost 4 bases and J lost 6, with 14 bases in between. CDR3: CSVVGRARDTQYF. DNA for the CDR3: TGCAGCGTTGTTGGCAGGGCCAGGGATACGCAGTATTTT.

The chain combines TRBV19 with TRBJ1-2, with 8 bases fitting TRBD1. This CDR3 is 14 amino acids long. Germline V gene lookup returns CDR1 LNHDA and CDR2 SQIVND (reference sequence). The trim removed 3 bases at V and 4 bases at J, leaving 4 bases unmatched. Here the CDR3 DNA reads TGTGCCAGTAGTATGGCAGGGGGCGGCTATGGCTACACCTTC. Translated, it gives CASSMAGGGYGYTF.

The rearrangement links TRBV18 to TRBJ2-5; the D is unclear. The CDR3 runs 12 residues. The V gene's germline CDR1 is KGHSH and CDR2 LQKENI. V was shortened by 1 base and J by 2 bases, with 2 bases between the two germline ends. CDR3 coding DNA: TGTGCCAGCTCACCACGGCAAGAGACCCAGTACTTC. The encoded protein is CASSPRQETQYF.

The V and J genes are TRBV19 and TRBJ2-3, with D perhaps TRBD1 or TRBD2 (5 bases each). CDR3 length: 14 amino acids. Trimming took 10 bases from V and 8 from J, leaving 22 bases between them. Germline V gives CDR1 LNHDA, CDR2 SQIVND (reference sequence). The CDR3 DNA sequence: TGTGCCACCTCCACCCCAACGGAGAGGGGTACGCAGTATTTT. Translation: CATSTPTERGTQYF.

The chain links TRBV18 to TRBJ1-3; 7 positions match TRBD1. V lost 4 bases, J lost 1 base, and 7 bases stayed unmatched. The CDR3 has 16 amino acids. Per germline, CDR1 KGHSH and CDR2 LQKENI. The CDR3 is CASSRQGFGSGNTIYF. CDR3 nucleotides: TGTGCCAGCTCACGACAGGGTTTCGGGTCTGGAAACACCATATATTTT.

This chain joins TRBV19 and TRBJ1-5; 7 nucleotides line up with TRBD1. Per germline, CDR1 LNHDA and CDR2 SQIVND (reference sequence). The CDR3 runs to 13 residues. The ends lost 6 bases at V and 2 bases at J; junction bases unmatched: 1. CDR3 DNA: TGTGCCAGTAGCGGGACAGGCAATCAGCCCCAGCATTTT. It encodes CASSGTGNQPQHF.

V gene TRBV5-1 combines with J gene TRBJ1-4; 8 nucleotides align to TRBD1. J gave up 8 bases and V 5 bases, and 11 bases lay outside the gene matches. Germline V gene lookup returns CDR1 SGHRS and CDR2 YFSETQ. This CDR3 region has 15 residues. CDR3 sequence (DNA): TGCGCCAGCAGGCTGGACAGGGTCGGGGAGGAAAAACTGTTTTTT. This sequence encodes CASRLDRVGEEKLFF.

The genes are TRBV15 and TRBJ1-3; D remains ambiguous. The CDR3 length is 16 residues. The germline CDR1 and CDR2 sequences are LNHNV and YYDKDF (reference sequence). V dropped 0 bases and J dropped 0 bases, with 9 bases sitting between them. CDR3 DNA sequence: TGTGCCACCAGCAGAGATCACCGCCGCTCTGGAAACACCATATATTTT. The encoded protein is CATSRDHRRSGNTIYF.

J is TRBJ1-2 and V is TRBV18; TRBD1 matches 7 bases. Germline V gene sequence: CDR1 KGHSH, CDR2 LQKENI. This CDR3 spans 14 amino acids. The V and J ends lost 5 bases and 9 bases, in that order; junction bases with no gene match: 12. The CDR3 is CASSGDREVLSYTF. CDR3 sequence (DNA): TGTGCCAGCTCAGGAGACAGGGAGGTCTTGAGCTACACCTTC.